These 5 T cell receptor beta chains were all obtained from the same sample, sequenced in a study of blood T cell repertoires in COVID-19. Measured with immunoSEQ multiplex PCR; TCRdb has only the in-frame clones, and not every one. The sample records about 140,000 clones, 87% being singletons. The sample consisted of peripheral blood. These receptors were obtained from a man aged 45 to 65 with active COVID-19.

This clone was observed a single time. The chain is built from TRBV18 and TRBJ1-6; 8 bases match TRBD1. V shed 3 bases, J shed 7 bases, and the junction held 5 bases outside the gene matches. The CDR3 runs 15 residues. Germline values: CDR1 KGHSH, CDR2 LQKENI. In DNA form, the CDR3 reads TGTGCCAGCTCACCCTCCGGGACAGGCAATTCACCCCTCCACTTT. Protein sequence: CASSPSGTGNSPLHF.

The chain joins TRBV3-1 (or the pseudogene TRBV3-2) to TRBJ2-7, with 9 bases that match TRBD1. This CDR3 has 14 amino acids. Germline V gives CDR1 LGHDT, CDR2 YNNKEL (reference sequence). Trimming at V came to 4 bases and at J to 2 bases, leaving 3 bases not matched to a gene. The CDR3 here is CASSLGQGPYEQYF. DNA for the CDR3: TGTGCCAGCAGCCTGGGACAGGGTCCCTACGAGCAGTACTTC.

The chain uses TRBV30 and TRBJ1-1, with a tentative D call TRBD1 (5 bases). This CDR3 has 13 residues. Germline CDR1 and CDR2: GTSNPN and SVGIG (reference sequence). The V end was cut by 3 bases, the J end by 1 base, with 9 bases between. CDR3 sequence reads: CAWRGHPNTEAFF. The CDR3 DNA follows: TGTGCCTGGAGAGGACACCCGAACACTGAAGCTTTCTTT.

This chain uses TRBV19 with TRBJ1-5, with TRBD1 identical over 9 bases. Germline-derived CDR1 and CDR2 are LNHDA and SQIVND (reference sequence). The ends lost 5 bases at V and 2 bases at J; junction bases unmatched: 7. The CDR3 spans 16 residues. CDR3 protein: CASSFRDRVGNQPQHF. The CDR3 nucleotides read TGTGCCAGTAGTTTCAGGGACAGGGTCGGCAATCAGCCCCAGCATTTT.

This chain links TRBV30 with TRBJ2-7; D gene ambiguous. The V end was cut by 1 base, the J end by 3 bases, with 4 bases between. The CDR3 length is 11 residues. Germline V gene data show CDR1 as GTSNPN and CDR2 as SVGIG (reference sequence). The CDR3 sequence: CAWSALYEQYF. The CDR3 region has the DNA TGTGCCTGGAGTGCCCTCTACGAGCAGTACTTC. Supplemented by reference TRBV30 and TRBJ2-7, the full variable domain reads SQTIHQWPATLVQPVGSPLSLECTVEGTSNPNLYWYRQAAGRGLQLLFYSVGIGQISSEVPQNLSASRPQDRQFILSSKKLLLSDSGFYLCAWSALYEQYFGPGTRLTVT.